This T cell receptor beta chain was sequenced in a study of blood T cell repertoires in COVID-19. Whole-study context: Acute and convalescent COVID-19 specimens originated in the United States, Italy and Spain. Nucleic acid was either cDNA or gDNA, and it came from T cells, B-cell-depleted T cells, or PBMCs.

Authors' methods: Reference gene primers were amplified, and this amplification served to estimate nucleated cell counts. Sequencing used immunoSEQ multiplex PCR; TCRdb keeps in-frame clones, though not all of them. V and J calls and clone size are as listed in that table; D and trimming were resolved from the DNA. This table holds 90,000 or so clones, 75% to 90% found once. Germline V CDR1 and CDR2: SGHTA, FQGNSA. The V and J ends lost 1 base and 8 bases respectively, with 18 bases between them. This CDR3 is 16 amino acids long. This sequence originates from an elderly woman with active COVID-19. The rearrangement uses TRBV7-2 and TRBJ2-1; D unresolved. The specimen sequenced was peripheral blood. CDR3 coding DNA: TGTGCCAGCAGCTTAGAAGTGGTCTACAGTAAGGATGAGCAGTTCTTC. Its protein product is CASSLEVVYSKDEQFF.